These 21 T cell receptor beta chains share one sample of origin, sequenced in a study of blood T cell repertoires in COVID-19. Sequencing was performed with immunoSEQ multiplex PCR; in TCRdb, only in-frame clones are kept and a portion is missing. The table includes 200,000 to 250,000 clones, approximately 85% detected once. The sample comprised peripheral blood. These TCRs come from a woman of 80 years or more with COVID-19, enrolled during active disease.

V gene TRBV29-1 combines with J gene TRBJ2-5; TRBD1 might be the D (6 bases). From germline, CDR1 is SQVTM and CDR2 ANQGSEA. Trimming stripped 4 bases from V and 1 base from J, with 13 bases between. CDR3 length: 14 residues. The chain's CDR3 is CSVATGFIQETQYF. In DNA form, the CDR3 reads TGCAGCGTTGCAACAGGGTTCATCCAAGAGACCCAGTACTTC. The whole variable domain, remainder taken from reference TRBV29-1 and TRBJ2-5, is SAVISQKPSRDICQRGTSLTIQCQVDSQVTMMFWYRQQPGQSLTLIATANQGSEATYESGFVIDKFPISRPNLTFSTLTVSNMSPEDSSIYLCSVATGFIQETQYFGPGTRLLVL.

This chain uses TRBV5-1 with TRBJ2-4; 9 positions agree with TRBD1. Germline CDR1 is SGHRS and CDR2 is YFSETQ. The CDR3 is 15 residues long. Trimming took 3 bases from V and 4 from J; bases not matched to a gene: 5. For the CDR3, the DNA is TGCGCCAGCAGCTCCGAACAGGGGGCTAAAAACATTCAGTACTTC. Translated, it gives CASSSEQGAKNIQYF. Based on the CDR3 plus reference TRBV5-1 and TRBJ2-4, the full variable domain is KAGVTQTPRYLIKTRGQQVTLSCSPISGHRSVSWYQQTPGQGLQFLFEYFSETQRNKGNFPGRFSGRQFSNSRSEMNVSTLELGDSALYLCASSSEQGAKNIQYFGAGTRLSVL.

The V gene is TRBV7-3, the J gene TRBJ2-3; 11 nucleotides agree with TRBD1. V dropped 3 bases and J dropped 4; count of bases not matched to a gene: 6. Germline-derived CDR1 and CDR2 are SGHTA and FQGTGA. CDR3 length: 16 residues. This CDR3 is CASSLSPGQGADTQYF. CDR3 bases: TGTGCCAGCAGCTTGTCCCCGGGACAGGGGGCAGATACGCAGTATTTT.

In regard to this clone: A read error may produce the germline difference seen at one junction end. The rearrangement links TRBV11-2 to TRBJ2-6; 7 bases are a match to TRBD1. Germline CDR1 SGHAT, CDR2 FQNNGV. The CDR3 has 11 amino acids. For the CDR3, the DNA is TGTGCCATCAGGACAGGACTGTTCCTTCGGTTC. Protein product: CAIRTGLFLRF.

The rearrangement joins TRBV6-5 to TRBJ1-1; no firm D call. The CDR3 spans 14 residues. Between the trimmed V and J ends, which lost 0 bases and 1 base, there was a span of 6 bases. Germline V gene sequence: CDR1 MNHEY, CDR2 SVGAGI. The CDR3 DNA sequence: TGTGCCAGCAGTTACTCGTACAGGAACACTGAAGCTTTCTTT. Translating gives CASSYSYRNTEAFF.

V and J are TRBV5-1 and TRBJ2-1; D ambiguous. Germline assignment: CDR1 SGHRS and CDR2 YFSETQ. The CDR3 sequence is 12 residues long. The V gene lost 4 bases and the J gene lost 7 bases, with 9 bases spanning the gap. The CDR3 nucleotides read TGCGCCAGCAGCCCTAATAGTAATGAGCAGTTCTTC. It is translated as CASSPNSNEQFF. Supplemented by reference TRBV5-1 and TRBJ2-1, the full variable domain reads KAGVTQTPRYLIKTRGQQVTLSCSPISGHRSVSWYQQTPGQGLQFLFEYFSETQRNKGNFPGRFSGRQFSNSRSEMNVSTLELGDSALYLCASSPNSNEQFFGPGTRLTVL.

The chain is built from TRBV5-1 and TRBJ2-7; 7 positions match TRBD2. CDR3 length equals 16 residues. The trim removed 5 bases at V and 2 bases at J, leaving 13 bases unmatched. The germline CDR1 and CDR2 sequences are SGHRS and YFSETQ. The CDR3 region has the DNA TGCGCCAGCAGAAGTAATAAAGCTAGCGGTGCCTACGAGCAGTACTTC. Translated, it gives CASRSNKASGAYEQYF. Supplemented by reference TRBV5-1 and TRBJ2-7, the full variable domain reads KAGVTQTPRYLIKTRGQQVTLSCSPISGHRSVSWYQQTPGQGLQFLFEYFSETQRNKGNFPGRFSGRQFSNSRSEMNVSTLELGDSALYLCASRSNKASGAYEQYFGPGTRLTVT.

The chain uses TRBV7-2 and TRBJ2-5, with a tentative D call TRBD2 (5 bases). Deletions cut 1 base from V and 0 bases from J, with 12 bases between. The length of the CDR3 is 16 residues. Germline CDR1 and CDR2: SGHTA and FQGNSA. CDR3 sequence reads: CASSLGVGLYQETQYF. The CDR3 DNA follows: TGTGCCAGCAGCTTAGGGGTCGGACTGTACCAAGAGACCCAGTACTTC.

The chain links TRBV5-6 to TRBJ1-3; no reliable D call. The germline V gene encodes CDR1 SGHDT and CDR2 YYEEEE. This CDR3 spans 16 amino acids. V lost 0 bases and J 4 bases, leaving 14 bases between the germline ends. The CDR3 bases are TGTGCCAGCAGCTTGGTCGGTCGGGTCAGAGGAAACACCATATATTTT. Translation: CASSLVGRVRGNTIYF. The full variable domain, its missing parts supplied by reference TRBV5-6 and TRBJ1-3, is DAGVTQSPTHLIKTRGQQVTLRCSPKSGHDTVSWYQQALGQGPQFIFQYYEEEERQRGNFPDRFSGHQFPNYSSELNVNALLLGDSALYLCASSLVGRVRGNTIYFGEGSWLTVV.

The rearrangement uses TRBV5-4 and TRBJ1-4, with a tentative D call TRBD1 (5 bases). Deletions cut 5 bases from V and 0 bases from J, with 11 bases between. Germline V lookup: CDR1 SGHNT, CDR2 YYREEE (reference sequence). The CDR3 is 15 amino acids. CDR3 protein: CASSRGGTTNEKLFF. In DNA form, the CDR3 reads TGTGCCAGCAGTCGGGGGGGGACAACTAATGAAAAACTGTTTTTT. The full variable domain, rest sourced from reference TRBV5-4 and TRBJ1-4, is ETGVTQSPTHLIKTRGQQVTLRCSSQSGHNTVSWYQQALGQGPQFIFQYYREEENGRGNFPPRFSGLQFPNYSSELNVNALELDDSALYLCASSRGGTTNEKLFFGSGTQLSVL.

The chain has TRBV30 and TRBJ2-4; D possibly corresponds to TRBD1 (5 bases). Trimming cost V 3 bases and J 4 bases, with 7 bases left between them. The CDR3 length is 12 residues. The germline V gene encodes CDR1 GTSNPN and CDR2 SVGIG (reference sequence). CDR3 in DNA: TGTGCCTGGAGGGGGCAGAAAAACATTCAGTACTTC. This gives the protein CAWRGQKNIQYF.

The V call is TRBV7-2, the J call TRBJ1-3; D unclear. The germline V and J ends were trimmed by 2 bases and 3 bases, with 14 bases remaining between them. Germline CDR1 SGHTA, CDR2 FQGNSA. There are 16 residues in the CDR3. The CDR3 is CASSLSWSKSGNTIYF. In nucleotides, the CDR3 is TGTGCCAGCAGCTTAAGTTGGAGTAAAAGTGGAAACACCATATATTTT.

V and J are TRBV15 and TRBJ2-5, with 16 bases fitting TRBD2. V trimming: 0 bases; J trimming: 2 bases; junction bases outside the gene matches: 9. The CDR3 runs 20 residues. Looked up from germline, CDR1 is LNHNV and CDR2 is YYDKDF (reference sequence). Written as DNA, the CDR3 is TGTGCCACCAGCAGAGATGGGGGACTAGCGGGAGGGTTTGGGCAAGAGACCCAGTACTTC. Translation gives CATSRDGGLAGGFGQETQYF.

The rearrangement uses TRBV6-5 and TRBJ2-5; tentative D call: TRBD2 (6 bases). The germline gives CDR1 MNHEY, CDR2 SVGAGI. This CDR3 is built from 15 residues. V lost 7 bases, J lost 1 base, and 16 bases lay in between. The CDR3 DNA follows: TGTGCCAGCAAACCGGACTACCAATTCCAAGAGACCCAGTACTTC. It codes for CASKPDYQFQETQYF.

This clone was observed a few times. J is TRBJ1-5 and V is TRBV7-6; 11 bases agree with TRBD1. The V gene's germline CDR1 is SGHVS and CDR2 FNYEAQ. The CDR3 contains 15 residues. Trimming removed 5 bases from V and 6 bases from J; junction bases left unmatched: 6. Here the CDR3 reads CASSPGDRGFQPQHF. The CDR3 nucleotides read TGTGCCAGCAGCCCTGGGGACAGGGGGTTTCAGCCCCAGCATTTT.

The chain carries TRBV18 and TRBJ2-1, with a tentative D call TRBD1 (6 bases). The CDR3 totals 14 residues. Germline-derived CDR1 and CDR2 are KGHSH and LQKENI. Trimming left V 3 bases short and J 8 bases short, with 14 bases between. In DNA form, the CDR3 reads TGTGCCAGCTCACCTTCCTCGGGACACTATGAGCAGTTCTTC. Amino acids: CASSPSSGHYEQFF.

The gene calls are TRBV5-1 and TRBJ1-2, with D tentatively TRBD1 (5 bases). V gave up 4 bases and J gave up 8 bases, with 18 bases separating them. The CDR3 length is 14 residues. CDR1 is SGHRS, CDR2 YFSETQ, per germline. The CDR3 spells CASSLSGGAPGYTF. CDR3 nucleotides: TGCGCCAGCAGCCTAAGTGGAGGGGCGCCCGGCTACACCTTC.

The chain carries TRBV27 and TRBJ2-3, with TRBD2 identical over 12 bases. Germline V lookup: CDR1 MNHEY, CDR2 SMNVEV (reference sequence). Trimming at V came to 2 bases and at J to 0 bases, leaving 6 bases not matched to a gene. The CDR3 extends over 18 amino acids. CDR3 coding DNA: TGTGCCAGCAGTTTAACCCTAGCGGGGGGGTATAGCACAGATACGCAGTATTTT. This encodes CASSLTLAGGYSTDTQYF.

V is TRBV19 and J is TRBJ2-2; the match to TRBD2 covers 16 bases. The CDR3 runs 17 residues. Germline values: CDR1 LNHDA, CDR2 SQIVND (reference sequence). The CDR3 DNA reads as TGTGCGTCCCTGGGACTAGCGGGGGGGCCGGACACCGGGGAGCTGTTTTTT. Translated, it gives CASLGLAGGPDTGELFF.

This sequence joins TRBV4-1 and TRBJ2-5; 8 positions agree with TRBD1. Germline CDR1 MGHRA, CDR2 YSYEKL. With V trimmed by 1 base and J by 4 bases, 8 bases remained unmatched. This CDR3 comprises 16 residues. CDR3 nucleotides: TGCGCCAGCAGCCAAGGAGGACAGGGATACGGAGAGACCCAGTACTTC. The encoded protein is CASSQGGQGYGETQYF.

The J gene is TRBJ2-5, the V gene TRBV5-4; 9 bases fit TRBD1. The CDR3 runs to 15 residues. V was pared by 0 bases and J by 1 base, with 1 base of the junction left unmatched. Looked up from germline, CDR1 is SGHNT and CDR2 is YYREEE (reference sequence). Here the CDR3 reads CASSLGDRAQETQYF. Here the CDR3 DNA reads TGTGCCAGCAGCTTGGGGGACAGGGCCCAAGAGACCCAGTACTTC.